This entry lists 19 T cell receptor beta chains sequenced from one sample in a study of early T cells in non-severe SARS-CoV-2 infection. Via MiXCR, TCRdb re-called the 5' RACE reads, giving one row per CDR3 protein. The sample contains roughly 32,000 distinct CDR3 sequences, 3.9% of which appear only once. Sequenced material: whole blood. All receptors derive from an adult who was a healthcare worker with PCR-confirmed SARS-CoV-2 infection or an uninfected control (not recorded which).

This clonotype was seen ten or more times. The chain uses TRBV29-1 and TRBJ2-7; D may be TRBD2 (6 bases). Germline CDR1 reads SQVTM; CDR2 reads ANQGSEA. The CDR3 is 12 amino acids. The V end lost 5 bases, the J end lost 5 bases, and 13 bases lay between the germline ends. CDR3 protein: CSVQEGSHEQYF. CDR3 DNA sequence: TGCAGCGTTCAGGAGGGATCCCACGAGCAGTACTTC.

This clonotype has at least ten counts. J is TRBJ2-1 and V is TRBV19; D gene unclear. CDR3 length equals 11 residues. Germline CDR1 is LNHDA and CDR2 is SQIVND (reference sequence). Trimming stripped 4 bases from V and 12 bases from J, with 10 bases between. In nucleotides, the CDR3 is TGTGCCAGTAGTACGGTTGGTGGGCAGTTCTTC. Residues: CASSTVGGQFF. Full variable domain (missing parts from reference TRBV19 and TRBJ2-1): DGGITQSPKYLFRKEGQNVTLSCEQNLNHDAMYWYRQDPGQGLRLIYYSQIVNDFQKGDIAEGYSVSREKKESFPLTVTSAQKNPTAFYLCASSTVGGQFFGPGTRLTVL.

This clonotype was seen at least ten times. The CDR3 loop is CASSQDSGGAYEQYF. The CDR3 DNA reads TGTGCCAGCAGCCAAGACAGCGGGGGGGCCTACGAGCAGTACTTC. The gene calls are TRBV3-1 and TRBJ2-7, with TRBD2 matching 10 bases. This CDR3 is 15 amino acids long. The V segment lost 0 bases and the J segment 2 bases; nucleotides outside the gene matches: 1. From germline, CDR1 is LGHDT and CDR2 YNNKEL (reference sequence).

At least ten counts were recorded for this clonotype. The chain's CDR3 is CASSLGAGEYTEAFF. CDR3 bases: TGTGCCAGCAGCTTGGGTGCAGGGGAATACACTGAAGCTTTCTTT. The rearrangement joins TRBV5-4 to TRBJ1-1; tentatively, D is TRBD1 (6 bases). The ends were cut back, 0 bases at V and 3 bases at J, with 12 bases in the middle. CDR1 and CDR2 from the germline V gene are SGHNT and YYREEE (reference sequence). The CDR3 has 15 residues.

This clonotype has ten or more counts. This sequence joins TRBV29-1 and TRBJ1-1; no firm D call. Germline V gene lookup returns CDR1 SQVTM and CDR2 ANQGSEA. The CDR3 loop spans 13 amino acids. Trimming took off 7 bases at V and 5 bases at J, with 17 bases between the two ends. For the CDR3, the DNA is TGCAGCGCCACGCCGGACCTATTGACTGAAGCTTTCTTT. Residues: CSATPDLLTEAFF.

This clonotype was picked up a small number of times. The CDR3 nucleotides read TGTGCCAGCAGCGTCCTTGGGGGACGTGACGAGCAGTACTTC. Protein sequence: CASSVLGGRDEQYF. The rearrangement joins TRBV9 to TRBJ2-7; tentatively, D is TRBD1 or TRBD2 (5 bases each). V was shortened by 2 bases and J by 5 bases, with 14 bases between the two germline ends. The V gene's germline CDR1 is SGDLS and CDR2 YYNGEE. This CDR3 is 14 amino acids long.

The chain is built from TRBV7-9 and TRBJ1-6; D perhaps matches TRBD1 (5 bases). Germline CDR1 and CDR2: SEHNR and FQNEAQ (reference sequence). The V and J ends lost 2 bases and 13 bases respectively, with 9 bases between them. The CDR3 has 12 residues. The CDR3, as DNA: TGTGCCAGCAGCTTAAGAGGGACTCCCCTCCACTTT. This sequence encodes CASSLRGTPLHF.

The J gene is TRBJ2-6, the V gene TRBV18; D ambiguous. V was clipped by 5 bases and J by 2 bases, with 10 bases between them. CDR1 and CDR2 (germline): KGHSH, LQKENI. CDR3 size: 15 residues. The CDR3 DNA reads as TGTGCCAGCTCAGGCGAGTACCCTGGGGCCAACGTCCTGACTTTC. Protein sequence: CASSGEYPGANVLTF.

This clonotype has a count of ten or more. The genes are TRBV6-6 and TRBJ2-1; TRBD2 agrees at 12 bases. The CDR3 loop spans 16 amino acids. Germline CDR1 is MNHNY and CDR2 is SVGAGI (reference sequence). The V and J ends lost 4 bases and 8 bases, in that order; junction bases with no gene match: 9. CDR3 sequence: CASSWTSGIPPDEQFF. CDR3 coding DNA: TGTGCCAGCAGTTGGACTAGCGGGATACCCCCCGATGAGCAGTTCTTC.

The sample holds many counts of this clonotype. The chain carries TRBV10-2 and TRBJ2-4, with D perhaps being TRBD1 or TRBD2 (7 bases each). Trimming removed 10 bases from V and 2 bases from J, with 24 bases in between. CDR3 length: 17 residues. Germline CDR1 is WSHSY and CDR2 is SAAADI. This CDR3 reads CATNQGEGRATKNIQYF. In DNA, the CDR3 is TGCGCCACTAACCAGGGGGAAGGGAGGGCGACCAAAAACATTCAGTACTTC.

This chain joins TRBV29-1 and TRBJ1-1; 9 bases are a match to TRBD1. Germline V gives CDR1 SQVTM, CDR2 ANQGSEA. The CDR3 spans 13 residues. V lost 6 bases, J lost 6 bases, and 8 bases stayed unmatched. The CDR3 coding sequence is TGCAGCGTACCGGGACAGGGAATAGCTGAAGCTTTCTTT. Translation gives CSVPGQGIAEAFF.

This clonotype was seen ten or more times. This chain links TRBV12-3 or TRBV12-4 with TRBJ2-5, with D uncertain. This CDR3 comprises 14 residues. Trimming removed 3 bases from V and 1 base from J, with 9 bases in between. The CDR3 is CASSFLTGQETQYF. In DNA form, the CDR3 reads TGTGCCAGCAGTTTTTTAACTGGCCAAGAGACCCAGTACTTC.

This clonotype has a count of ten or more. The chain is built from TRBV11-2 and TRBJ2-1; 7 bases are a match to TRBD2. Per germline, CDR1 SGHAT and CDR2 FQNNGV. The CDR3 runs to 16 residues. J lost 5 bases, V lost 4 bases, and 11 bases had no gene match. The CDR3, as DNA: TGTGCCAGCAGCTCAGAGGGAGGGAAATCGCACAATGAGCAGTTCTTC. It yields the protein CASSSEGGKSHNEQFF.

This clonotype was observed many times. This chain joins TRBV6-5 and TRBJ1-1; D unclear. There are 14 residues in the CDR3. The germline V and J ends were trimmed by 6 bases and 2 bases, with 13 bases remaining between them. Germline V CDR1 and CDR2: MNHEY, SVGAGI. The CDR3 reads CASRDDGGNTEAFF. CDR3 in DNA: TGTGCCAGCAGGGACGACGGCGGTAACACTGAAGCTTTCTTT.

This clonotype was seen repeatedly, ten times or more. The rearrangement joins TRBV3-1 to TRBJ2-5, with D possibly TRBD1 on 6 matching bases. The germline V gene encodes CDR1 LGHDT and CDR2 YNNKEL (reference sequence). V lost 0 bases, J lost 7 bases, and 15 bases lay in between. The CDR3 runs 15 residues. CDR3 DNA sequence: TGTGCCAGCAGCCAAGATCTCGGACAGAGGGGGACCCAGTACTTC. The encoded protein is CASSQDLGQRGTQYF.

Details on this clonotype: At one of its ends the junction is not consistent with the germline gene, which may arise from a read error. The gene calls are TRBV12-3 or TRBV12-4 and TRBJ2-1; 10 bases line up with TRBD2. The CDR3 is 13 amino acids. For the CDR3, the DNA is TGTGCCAGCAGTTTGGGGACTAGCGCGTCGAGAATCTTC. It codes for CASSLGTSASRIF.

This clonotype was detected ten times or more. This chain links TRBV14 with TRBJ2-3; the D gene is possibly TRBD2 (5 bases). Deletions cut 1 base from V and 6 bases from J, with 5 bases between. The CDR3 is 12 residues long. Germline V gene data show CDR1 as SGHDN and CDR2 as FVKESK. The CDR3 nucleotides are TGTGCCAGCAGCCAAGGAGGGGATACGCAGTATTTT. This codes for CASSQGGDTQYF.

This clonotype was seen ten or more times. The chain recombines TRBV5-1 with TRBJ1-4; D call uncertain. The CDR3 is 15 amino acids. CDR1 is SGHRS and CDR2 is YFSETQ in the germline V gene. The V and J ends lost 1 base and 2 bases respectively, with 9 bases between them. The CDR3 here is CASSLTANTNEKLFF. The CDR3 DNA reads as TGCGCCAGCAGCTTGACGGCCAATACTAATGAAAAACTGTTTTTT.

This clonotype was picked up a small number of times. An end of the junction differs from the germline gene, which may be a read error. The chain uses TRBV5-1 and TRBJ1-4; possibly TRBD1 for D (5 bases). The CDR3 length is 15 residues. Germline V lookup: CDR1 SGHRS, CDR2 YFSETQ. This chain's CDR3 is CVSSSDWRQLEKLFF. CDR3 DNA sequence: TGCGTCAGCAGCTCGGATTGGCGACAGCTTGAAAAACTGTTTTTT.